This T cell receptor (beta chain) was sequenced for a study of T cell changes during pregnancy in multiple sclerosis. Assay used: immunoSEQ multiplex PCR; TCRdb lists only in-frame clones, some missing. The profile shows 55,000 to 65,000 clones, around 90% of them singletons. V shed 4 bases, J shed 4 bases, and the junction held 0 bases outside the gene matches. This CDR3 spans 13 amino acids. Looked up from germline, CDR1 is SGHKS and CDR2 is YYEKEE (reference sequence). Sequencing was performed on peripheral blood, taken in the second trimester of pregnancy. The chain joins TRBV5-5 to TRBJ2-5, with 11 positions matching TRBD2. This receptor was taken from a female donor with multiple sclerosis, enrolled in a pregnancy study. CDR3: CASSLAGGETQYF. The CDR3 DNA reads TGTGCCAGCAGCCTAGCGGGAGGAGAGACCCAGTACTTC.